Each of the 19 T cell receptor beta chains below was sequenced from the same sample in a study of cytomegalovirus exposure and HLA in healthy donors (dated by TCRdb to about 2017). Library generation was performed with the immunoSEQ multiplex PCR assay. The multiplex PCR relied on a mix of 60 forward primers for TCR Vbeta segments and 13 reverse primers for TCR Jbeta segments. The immuneACCESS repertoire file appears here via TCRdb, limited to in-frame rearrangements. These files lack a portion of the clones; in checked studies, under half of the deficit traces to unresolved V genes, and the cause of the others is not known. The sample table lists over 90,000 clones, roughly 70% of them with a count of one. Of the sample, about 16% falls within the top ten clones. The specimen was PBMCs. These receptors all come from a woman aged 50 to 60 in good health and CMV-seropositive.

This chain joins TRBV28 and TRBJ1-5; TRBD1 matches 7 bases. This CDR3 has 14 residues. V dropped 6 bases and J dropped 3; count of bases not matched to a gene: 5. The germline CDR1 and CDR2 sequences are MDHEN and SYDVKM. The CDR3 bases are TGTGCCAGCAGCCCTGGGACAGTCAATCAGCCCCAGCATTTT. It encodes CASSPGTVNQPQHF.

V is TRBV28 and J is TRBJ1-5; no firm D call. Germline-derived CDR1 and CDR2 are MDHEN and SYDVKM. The CDR3 totals 14 residues. With 8 bases removed from V and 0 bases from J, the gap between germline ends came to 11 bases. DNA for the CDR3: TGTGCCAGCGGCGCGGGAGATAGCAATCAGCCCCAGCATTTT. This gives the protein CASGAGDSNQPQHF.

In its sample, this clone was seen once. The V call is TRBV28, the J call TRBJ2-3; no firm D call. Trimming took 6 bases from V and 5 from J, leaving 15 bases between them. There are 14 residues in the CDR3. Germline V lookup: CDR1 MDHEN, CDR2 SYDVKM. CDR3 amino acids: CASSPTTPGDTQYF. The CDR3 DNA is TGTGCCAGCAGCCCAACCACACCGGGAGATACGCAGTATTTT. The variable domain in full, completed from reference TRBV28 and TRBJ2-3, reads DVKVTQSSRYLVKRTGEKVFLECVQDMDHENMFWYRQDPGLGLRLIYFSYDVKMKEKGDIPEGYSVSREKKERFSLILESASTNQTSMYLCASSPTTPGDTQYFGPGTRLTVL.

This clone has just a few counts. One end of the junction is discordant with germline, which a read error may explain. CDR3 nucleotide sequence: TGTTCCAGCAGCTTCTTAGAGACCCAGTACTTC. The encoded protein is CSSSFLETQYF. This chain joins TRBV7-9 and TRBJ2-5; D uncertain. The CDR3 spans 11 residues. From germline, CDR1 is SEHNR and CDR2 FQNEAQ (reference sequence).

The CDR3 DNA reads TGCAGCGTTGAAGCTCAGGGTTGGGAGACCCAGTACTTC. This codes for CSVEAQGWETQYF. The chain couples TRBV29-1 to TRBJ2-5; the D gene is possibly TRBD1 (5 bases). V lost 1 base, J lost 5 bases, and 11 bases lay in between. In germline, CDR1 is SQVTM, CDR2 ANQGSEA. The CDR3 sequence is 13 residues long.

A few counts support this clone. The V gene is TRBV7-2, the J gene TRBJ2-1; D possibly corresponds to TRBD2 (5 bases). Germline V gene lookup returns CDR1 SGHTA and CDR2 FQGNSA. V lost 5 bases and J lost 0, with 11 bases in between. The CDR3 totals 15 residues. The CDR3 spells CASSQSGRSYNEQFF. CDR3 nucleotide sequence: TGTGCCAGCAGCCAGAGCGGTCGCTCCTACAATGAGCAGTTCTTC.

This chain uses TRBV19 with TRBJ1-5; tentatively, D is TRBD1 (5 bases). Germline values: CDR1 LNHDA, CDR2 SQIVND (reference sequence). V lost 1 base and J 0 bases, leaving 16 bases between the germline ends. The CDR3 has 18 amino acids. For the CDR3, the DNA is TGTGCCAGTAGTATAGGGCTCAGGGTCCCCTATAGCAATCAGCCCCAGCATTTT. It yields the protein CASSIGLRVPYSNQPQHF.

The chain has TRBV28 and TRBJ2-7; D is unresolved. In germline, CDR1 is MDHEN, CDR2 SYDVKM. V gave up 3 bases and J gave up 5 bases, with 11 bases separating them. The CDR3 spans 13 residues. The CDR3 is CASSFTPPNEQYF. CDR3 DNA sequence: TGTGCCAGCAGTTTTACTCCTCCTAACGAGCAGTACTTC. The full variable domain, its missing parts supplied by reference TRBV28 and TRBJ2-7, is DVKVTQSSRYLVKRTGEKVFLECVQDMDHENMFWYRQDPGLGLRLIYFSYDVKMKEKGDIPEGYSVSREKKERFSLILESASTNQTSMYLCASSFTPPNEQYFGPGTRLTVT.

This clone was seen a few times. In nucleotides, the CDR3 is TGTGCCAGTCAGCGGGAGGGCCGGGAGCAGTACTTC. Its protein is CASQREGREQYF. The genes are TRBV2 and TRBJ2-7, with 10 bases lining up with TRBD2. J gave up 7 bases and V 9 bases, and 6 bases lay outside the gene matches. Germline values: CDR1 SNHLY, CDR2 FYNNEI. The CDR3 consists of 12 residues.

This chain uses TRBV7-9 with TRBJ2-1; D may be TRBD2 (5 bases). Trimming took 5 bases from V and 1 from J, leaving 12 bases between them. The CDR3 has 15 residues. CDR1 and CDR2 (germline): SEHNR, FQNEAQ (reference sequence). The CDR3 DNA reads as TGTGCCAGCAGCCCCCCTCCGGGGTCCTACAATGAGCAGTTCTTC. Its translation is CASSPPPGSYNEQFF.

J is TRBJ2-7 and V is TRBV18; D remains unclear. This CDR3 has 15 residues. Germline V gene sequence: CDR1 KGHSH, CDR2 LQKENI. Trimming cost V 5 bases and J 2 bases, with 16 bases left between them. CDR3 bases: TGTGCCAGCTCAGACGACTTAGTTGTCACCTACGAGCAGTACTTC. It codes for CASSDDLVVTYEQYF.

The rearrangement uses TRBV5-1 and TRBJ1-1; D might be TRBD1 (5 bases). CDR1 and CDR2 (germline): SGHRS, YFSETQ. Trimming took off 5 bases at V and 0 bases at J, with 11 bases between the two ends. The CDR3 consists of 14 residues. The CDR3 is CASRMAGMNTEAFF. DNA for the CDR3: TGCGCCAGCAGGATGGCAGGGATGAACACTGAAGCTTTCTTT. Drawing the rest from reference TRBV5-1 and TRBJ1-1, the complete variable domain is KAGVTQTPRYLIKTRGQQVTLSCSPISGHRSVSWYQQTPGQGLQFLFEYFSETQRNKGNFPGRFSGRQFSNSRSEMNVSTLELGDSALYLCASRMAGMNTEAFFGQGTRLTVV.

With regard to this clone: This same CDR3 is encoded by further DNA sequences in the sample. The chain has TRBV18 and TRBJ1-5; D is perhaps TRBD1 (5 bases). From germline, CDR1 is KGHSH and CDR2 LQKENI. V lost 3 bases and J lost 5, with 8 bases in between. This CDR3 contains 13 residues. CDR3 region: CASSPGGDQPQHF. CDR3 nucleotides: TGTGCCAGCTCACCGGGGGGGGATCAGCCCCAGCATTTT.

This chain connects TRBV5-1 to TRBJ1-3; tentatively, D is TRBD1 (6 bases). This CDR3 spans 16 amino acids. Looked up from germline, CDR1 is SGHRS and CDR2 is YFSETQ. V was trimmed by 1 base and J by 0 bases, leaving 11 bases between them. The CDR3 protein is CASSLTGMNSGNTIYF. CDR3 coding DNA: TGCGCCAGCAGCTTGACAGGGATGAACTCTGGAAACACCATATATTTT.

Points on this clone: Other DNA sequences in this sample translate to the same CDR3. V usage is TRBV27 and J usage is TRBJ1-5; the match to TRBD1 covers 8 bases. Germline CDR1 and CDR2: MNHEY and SMNVEV (reference sequence). After removal of 4 bases from V and 4 bases from J, the junction contained 9 bases not matched to a gene. The CDR3 loop spans 16 amino acids. CDR3 in DNA: TGTGCCAGCAGTTCCCTGGGACAGGAATTAAATCAGCCCCAGCATTTT. Residues: CASSSLGQELNQPQHF.

The chain employs TRBV28 and TRBJ2-1; D perhaps matches TRBD2 (7 bases). Germline V lookup: CDR1 MDHEN, CDR2 SYDVKM. The CDR3 covers 13 residues. Between the trimmed V and J ends, which lost 3 bases and 6 bases, there was a span of 9 bases. The CDR3 region is CASSFAGANEQFF. The DNA of the CDR3 is TGTGCCAGCAGTTTTGCGGGGGCCAATGAGCAGTTCTTC.

This clone was found a few times. V and J are TRBV7-9 and TRBJ2-4, with 7 bases identical to TRBD2. This CDR3 has 14 amino acids. Per germline, CDR1 SEHNR and CDR2 FQNEAQ (reference sequence). Trimming at V came to 5 bases and at J to 7 bases, leaving 8 bases not matched to a gene. CDR3 region: CASSPREGHNIQYF. The CDR3 region has the DNA TGTGCCAGCAGCCCTAGGGAGGGGCACAACATTCAGTACTTC. The variable domain in full, completed from reference TRBV7-9 and TRBJ2-4, reads DTGVSQNPRHKITKRGQNVTFRCDPISEHNRLYWYRQTLGQGPEFLTYFQNEAQLEKSRLLSDRFSAERPKGSFSTLEIQRTEQGDSAMYLCASSPREGHNIQYFGAGTRLSVL.

V usage is TRBV19 and J usage is TRBJ2-2; 7 bases are a match to TRBD2. CDR1 is LNHDA and CDR2 is SQIVND in the germline V gene (reference sequence). V gave up 3 bases and J gave up 6 bases; unmatched junction bases: 7. CDR3 length equals 15 residues. The CDR3 nucleotides are TGTGCCAGTAGTATCGGAGGGAGGGCCGCCGGGGAGCTGTTTTTT. Residues: CASSIGGRAAGELFF.

The CDR3 DNA sequence: TGTGCCAGCAGCTTGAGCCAGGCCCCCCACGAGCAGTACTTC. Its translation is CASSLSQAPHEQYF. The rearrangement joins TRBV11-1 to TRBJ2-7; D is unresolved. V was pared by 3 bases and J by 5 bases, with 14 bases between. Germline loops: CDR1 SGHAT, CDR2 FQDESV (reference sequence). CDR3 size: 14 residues.